The rows below give T cell receptor beta chains drawn from one sample of a study of cytomegalovirus exposure and HLA in healthy donors. Measured with immunoSEQ multiplex PCR; TCRdb has only the in-frame clones, and not every one. The data hold over 250,000 clones, with 80% to 90% observed a single time. The source material was PBMCs. The receptors come from a woman aged 18 to 35 in good health and CMV-seronegative. Both conserved end residues are part of each CDR3. A D gene is named only where the DNA matches it firmly. Clone size is stated in some rows and not others, as once, few, many or a class when expanded.

length | D | J | size | V | DNA | CDR3
14 | TRBD2 | TRBJ2-1 | NA | TRBV30 | TGTGCCTGGAAGGTGGACCGGGGGGGCCTCGAGCAGTTCTTC | CAWKVDRGGLEQFF
12 | NA | TRBJ2-7 | NA | TRBV4-1 | TGCGCCAGCAGCCAAGATGGACTGGAGCAGTACTTC | CASSQDGLEQYF
15 | TRBD1 | TRBJ1-2 | NA | TRBV15 | TGTGCCACCAGCAGAGATAGGGACAGGTCATTTGGCTACACCTTC | CATSRDRDRSFGYTF
17 | NA | TRBJ1-2 | NA | TRBV27 | TGTGCCAGCAGTTTTGATTTTCGCGGGACCGGTCTAGATGGCTACACCTTC | CASSFDFRGTGLDGYTF
13 | NA | TRBJ2-5 | NA | TRBV5-1 | TGCGCCAGCAGCTTCCAGGGTGAAGAGACCCAGTACTTC | CASSFQGEETQYF
16 | TRBD1 | TRBJ1-3 | NA | TRBV28 | TGTGCCAGCAGTTTAACGACAGGGAACTCTGGAAACACCATATATTTT | CASSLTTGNSGNTIYF
14 | TRBD1 | TRBJ2-1 | NA | TRBV29-1 | TGCAGCCTAGTCCAGGGACAGGCTCTCCGTGGGCAGTTCTTC | CSLVQGQALRGQFF
18 | TRBD2 | TRBJ2-1 | NA | TRBV4-2 | TGTGCCAGCAGCCAAGATAGCCTAGCGGGAGGACCCTACAATGAGCAGTTCTTC | CASSQDSLAGGPYNEQFF
15 | NA | TRBJ2-7 | once | TRBV18 | TGTGCCAGCTCACCCCCCGGGGGAGAATCCTACGAGCAGTACTTC | CASSPPGGESYEQYF
14 | NA | TRBJ2-2 | NA | TRBV6-5 | TGTGCCAGCACCATCAACGGGAACACCGGGGAGCTGTTTTTT | CASTINGNTGELFF
14 | NA | TRBJ2-1 | once | TRBV7-6 | TGTGCCAGCAGCCAGGAGGGGCGAGGCAATGAGCAGTTCTTC | CASSQEGRGNEQFF
12 | TRBD1 | TRBJ1-6 | NA | TRBV7-6 | TGTGCCAGCAGCTTACGGACAGGGTTGTTCCACTTT | CASSLRTGLFHF
13 | NA | TRBJ1-5 | NA | TRBV19 | TGTGCCAGTACCCTAGGGGGACCTCAGCCCCAGCATTTT | CASTLGGPQPQHF
19 | NA | TRBJ1-2 | NA | TRBV4-3 | TGCGCCAGCAGCCAAGAGATACTTGGACAGACCCCTTCTAACTATGGCTACACCTTC | CASSQEILGQTPSNYGYTF
14 | NA | TRBJ1-5 | NA | TRBV30 | TGTGCCTGGAGTAGGGAGACCCCCGGGCAGCCCCAGCATTTT | CAWSRETPGQPQHF
14 | NA | TRBJ1-5 | NA | TRBV5-1 | TGCGCCAGCAGCTTGGATCAGGGAAATCAGCCCCAGCATTTT | CASSLDQGNQPQHF
17 | TRBD2 | TRBJ2-2 | NA | TRBV2 | TGTGCCAGCAGGCCACCGGGACTAGCGGGAGGCACCGGGGAGCTGTTTTTT | CASRPPGLAGGTGELFF
15 | TRBD1 | TRBJ1-1 | NA | TRBV7-9 | TGTGCCAGCAGCTTAATTGGGTGGCAGGGGGCTTCGGCTTTCTTT | CASSLIGWQGASAFF
13 | TRBD1 | TRBJ1-2 | few | TRBV10-1 | TGCGCCAGCAGTGATAGACAGGGAGATGGCTACACCTTC | CASSDRQGDGYTF
16 | NA | TRBJ2-3 | NA | TRBV6-4 | TGTGCCAGCAGTGAGCAGGCCAGGGGGGGCACAGATACGCAGTATTTT | CASSEQARGGTDTQYF
14 | NA | TRBJ1-5 | NA | TRBV12-5 | TGTGCTAGTGGTTTGGAGCTAGGCGATCAGCCCCAGCATTTT | CASGLELGDQPQHF
16 | NA | TRBJ1-2 | NA | TRBV19 | TGTGCCAGTAGTAGGAAGGAAGGACACCCTAACTATGGCTACACCTTC | CASSRKEGHPNYGYTF
15 | NA | TRBJ1-1 | NA | TRBV5-4 | TGTGCCAGCAGCTTGGCCTCTGGGCCTTACACTGAAGCTTTCTTT | CASSLASGPYTEAFF